The sequence of this TCR beta chain was determined in a study of Graves' ophthalmopathy and Graves' hyperthyroidism. Study-wide background: Peripheral blood sampling occurred at initial diagnosis, before any treatment. Broader study findings: A majority of expanded thyroid clonotypes exceeding 0.001 frequency were likewise present in blood.

Patients with other autoimmune diseases, uncontrolled infections, pregnancy or lactation were excluded. Patients were diagnosed from clinical symptoms, serum thyroxine, TRAb, thyroid ultrasound and orbital computed tomography. The sample holds many counts of this clonotype. What it binds is unknown. Trimming cost V 5 bases and J 1 base, with 16 bases left between them. CDR1 is SGHRS, CDR2 YFSETQ, per germline. There are 17 residues in the CDR3. The TCR beta CDR3 regions underwent amplification from RNA transcripts. Second-round multiplex PCR came after a first-round RT-PCR that employed HTBI primers. Each CDR3 protein is one row after TCRdb ran MiXCR on the multiplex PCR reads. The sample yields about 210,000 distinct CDR3 sequences, 25% to 30% seen once.

The chain employs TRBV5-1 and TRBJ2-6, with D perhaps TRBD1 (5 bases). Sequences were obtained from peripheral blood. The source is a man aged 50 to 60 with Graves' ophthalmopathy. The CDR3 sequence: CASRSAGWESGANVLTF. The CDR3 DNA reads as TGCGCCAGCAGAAGTGCAGGGTGGGAATCTGGGGCCAACGTCCTGACTTTC.